The 29 T cell receptor beta chains given below trace back to one sample, sequenced in a study of blood T cell repertoires in COVID-19. Measured with immunoSEQ multiplex PCR; TCRdb has only the in-frame clones, and not every one. In the table there are 100,000 or so clones, 85% of which are singletons. Source material: peripheral blood. Source of these receptors: a woman aged 70 to 79 with active or convalescent COVID-19.

The chain carries TRBV4-3 and TRBJ1-2, with 8 nucleotides matching TRBD1. CDR1 and CDR2 (germline): LGHNA, YSLEER. This CDR3 region has 15 residues. The V and J ends lost 1 base and 8 bases, in that order; junction bases with no gene match: 9. The CDR3 DNA reads TGCGCCAGCAGCCAAGTGGACAGGGCGGAAAAGGGCTACACCTTC. It codes for CASSQVDRAEKGYTF.

The rearrangement links TRBV12-3 or TRBV12-4 to TRBJ2-1; D call uncertain. The ends were cut back, 4 bases at V and 3 bases at J, with 7 bases in the middle. The length of the CDR3 is 13 residues. This CDR3 is CASSSIHYNEQFF. As DNA, the CDR3 is TGTGCCAGCAGTTCGATACACTACAATGAGCAGTTCTTC.

J is TRBJ1-1 and V is TRBV5-1; 8 nucleotides align to TRBD1. With V trimmed by 4 bases and J by 1 base, 6 bases remained unmatched. Germline lookup yields CDR1 SGHRS and CDR2 YFSETQ. The CDR3 has 15 residues. The DNA for the CDR3 is TGCGCCAGCAGCGCGGAGGGGACAGGGAACACTGAAGCTTTCTTT. Its protein is CASSAEGTGNTEAFF.

The chain uses TRBV5-1 and TRBJ2-6; possible D gene TRBD1, 5 bases. Germline V gene data show CDR1 as SGHRS and CDR2 as YFSETQ. The CDR3 spans 18 residues. Trimming removed 3 bases from V and 0 bases from J, with 16 bases in between. The CDR3 protein is CASSSVYTGASGANVLTF. The CDR3 nucleotides read TGCGCCAGCAGCTCCGTATATACAGGAGCCTCTGGGGCCAACGTCCTGACTTTC.

The V gene is TRBV7-6, the J gene TRBJ1-2; tentatively, D is TRBD1 (5 bases). The CDR3 contains 15 residues. In germline, CDR1 is SGHVS, CDR2 FNYEAQ. Between the trimmed V and J ends, which lost 1 base and 0 bases, there was a span of 9 bases. CDR3 loop: CASSLGGAANYGYTF. The CDR3 nucleotides are TGTGCCAGCAGCTTAGGTGGGGCAGCTAACTATGGCTACACCTTC.

This clone is a singleton in its sample. The chain links TRBV15 to TRBJ2-5, with D possibly matching TRBD2 (6 bases). V was clipped by 2 bases and J by 3 bases, with 7 bases between them. The CDR3 is 13 residues long. Germline assignment: CDR1 LNHNV and CDR2 YYDKDF (reference sequence). The CDR3 region is CATSRTGEETQYF. DNA of the CDR3: TGTGCCACCAGCAGAACGGGGGAAGAGACCCAGTACTTC.

J is TRBJ1-6 and V is TRBV4-3; perhaps TRBD1 as D (5 bases). Trimming pared 0 bases from V and 10 bases from J, leaving 16 bases between. This CDR3 spans 16 amino acids. In germline, CDR1 is LGHNA, CDR2 YSLEER. The CDR3 reads CASSQEQLPGGSPLHF. The DNA for the CDR3 is TGCGCCAGCAGCCAAGAACAGCTTCCCGGGGGGTCACCCCTCCACTTT.

The chain links TRBV5-1 to TRBJ2-3; the D gene is possibly TRBD1 (6 bases). The CDR3 runs to 15 residues. Germline lookup yields CDR1 SGHRS and CDR2 YFSETQ. V dropped 0 bases and J dropped 0 bases, with 8 bases sitting between them. CDR3 loop: CASSLVGTSTDTQYF. The CDR3 DNA reads as TGCGCCAGCAGCTTGGTCGGGACAAGCACAGATACGCAGTATTTT.

The chain has TRBV18 and TRBJ2-3, with 12 bases that match TRBD2. V dropped 2 bases and J dropped 5; count of bases not matched to a gene: 8. Germline CDR1 and CDR2: KGHSH and LQKENI. CDR3 length: 17 amino acids. CDR3 amino acids: CASSPFLSTSGGDTQYF. In nucleotides, the CDR3 is TGTGCCAGCTCACCATTTCTCTCGACTAGCGGGGGAGATACGCAGTATTTT. The full variable domain, rest sourced from reference TRBV18 and TRBJ2-3, is NAGVMQNPRHLVRRRGQEARLRCSPMKGHSHVYWYRQLPEEGLKFMVYLQKENIIDESGMPKERFSAEFPKEGPSILRIQQVVRGDSAAYFCASSPFLSTSGGDTQYFGPGTRLTVL.

V is TRBV11-2 and J is TRBJ2-1; 9 bases fit TRBD1. Germline lookup yields CDR1 SGHAT and CDR2 FQNNGV. The CDR3 is 15 residues long. V lost 1 base, J lost 3 bases, and 1 base stayed unmatched. The CDR3 spells CASSLATGGYNEQFF. The DNA for the CDR3 is TGTGCCAGCAGCTTAGCGACAGGGGGCTACAATGAGCAGTTCTTC.

J is TRBJ2-7 and V is TRBV7-6, with a tentative D call TRBD1 (6 bases). V was shortened by 2 bases and J by 0 bases, with 14 bases between the two germline ends. Germline CDR1 is SGHVS and CDR2 is FNYEAQ. The CDR3 extends over 16 amino acids. Written as DNA, the CDR3 is TGTGCCAGCAGCTTAAGGTCCGGACAGAGCTCCTACGAGCAGTACTTC. It encodes CASSLRSGQSSYEQYF. Based on the CDR3 plus reference TRBV7-6 and TRBJ2-7, the full variable domain is GAGVSQSPRYKVTKRGQDVALRCDPISGHVSLYWYRQALGQGPEFLTYFNYEAQQDKSGLPNDRFSAERPEGSISTLTIQRTEQRDSAMYRCASSLRSGQSSYEQYFGPGTRLTVT.

V is TRBV7-8 and J is TRBJ1-3, with D hard to call. The germline V gene encodes CDR1 SGHVS and CDR2 FQNEAQ. V lost 0 bases, J lost 0 bases, and 6 bases lay in between. This CDR3 comprises 15 residues. Written as DNA, the CDR3 is TGTGCCAGCAGCTTAGCCCACAACTCTGGAAACACCATATATTTT. It translates to CASSLAHNSGNTIYF.

This chain links TRBV5-1 with TRBJ1-1; TRBD1 matches at 7 bases. Germline V gene data show CDR1 as SGHRS and CDR2 as YFSETQ. This CDR3 contains 14 residues. The junction had 8 bases not matched to a gene; V was cut back by 5 bases and J by 4 bases. CDR3 coding DNA: TGCGCCAGCAGTAGACAGGGTGAGGGCACTGAAGCTTTCTTT. Residues: CASSRQGEGTEAFF. The full variable domain, in which reference TRBV5-1 and TRBJ1-1 provide the parts outside the CDR3, is KAGVTQTPRYLIKTRGQQVTLSCSPISGHRSVSWYQQTPGQGLQFLFEYFSETQRNKGNFPGRFSGRQFSNSRSEMNVSTLELGDSALYLCASSRQGEGTEAFFGQGTRLTVV.

The J gene is TRBJ2-7, the V gene TRBV18, with 8 bases fitting TRBD1. The germline CDR1 and CDR2 sequences are KGHSH and LQKENI. Germline trimming cut 3 bases from V and 0 bases from J; bases unmatched to any gene: 4. CDR3 length: 15 amino acids. The CDR3 is CASSPMTGASYEQYF. CDR3 DNA sequence: TGTGCCAGCTCACCCATGACAGGGGCCTCCTACGAGCAGTACTTC.

The chain combines TRBV5-1 with TRBJ2-4; TRBD1 might be the D (6 bases). Germline lookup yields CDR1 SGHRS and CDR2 YFSETQ. The CDR3 is 14 residues long. Trimming left V 0 bases short and J 3 bases short, with 7 bases between. The CDR3 region is CASSLGQDKNIQYF. CDR3 coding DNA: TGCGCCAGCAGCTTGGGACAGGACAAAAACATTCAGTACTTC.

The V gene is TRBV5-1, the J gene TRBJ1-3; TRBD1 might be the D (5 bases). CDR1 is SGHRS and CDR2 is YFSETQ in the germline V gene. Trimming removed 2 bases from V and 0 bases from J, with 12 bases in between. This CDR3 comprises 16 residues. CDR3 amino acids: CASSFEGAASGNTIYF. In DNA form, the CDR3 reads TGCGCCAGCAGCTTCGAAGGGGCAGCCTCTGGAAACACCATATATTTT.

The V and J genes are TRBV24-1 and TRBJ2-1; the match to TRBD1 covers 10 bases. The CDR3 length is 16 residues. Germline values: CDR1 KGHDR, CDR2 SFDVKD. The V gene end was trimmed by 0 bases and the J gene end by 7 bases; junction bases not matched to a gene: 5. The CDR3 coding sequence is TGTGCCACCAGTGATTTGGGGACAGGGGAGGGAAATGAGCAGTTCTTC. Translated, it gives CATSDLGTGEGNEQFF.

This clone was observed a few times. This chain links TRBV9 with TRBJ2-5; no definite D call. Germline loops: CDR1 SGDLS, CDR2 YYNGEE. The CDR3 is 14 residues long. The V and J ends lost 4 bases and 1 base respectively, with 11 bases between them. The CDR3 DNA is TGTGCCAGCAGCCCGGGTTCGTCCCAAGAGACCCAGTACTTC. It encodes CASSPGSSQETQYF.

This chain connects TRBV6-5 to TRBJ1-3; D possibly corresponds to TRBD1 (5 bases). V was trimmed by 0 bases and J by 2 bases, leaving 8 bases between them. Germline loops: CDR1 MNHEY, CDR2 SVGAGI. CDR3 length equals 15 residues. The CDR3 coding sequence is TGTGCCAGCAGTTACTCGACGGGGGCTGGAAACACCATATATTTT. Translating gives CASSYSTGAGNTIYF.

The V and J genes are TRBV6-1 and TRBJ2-2; 7 nucleotides align to TRBD1. Trimming cost V 4 bases and J 0 bases; bases outside gene matches: 5. The length of the CDR3 is 16 residues. Germline assignment: CDR1 MNHNS and CDR2 SASEGT. CDR3 sequence (DNA): TGTGCCAGCAGTGTATCGACAGGGACGAACACCGGGGAGCTGTTTTTT. Translated: CASSVSTGTNTGELFF.

The V and J genes are TRBV5-1 and TRBJ2-7; TRBD2 aligns across 8 bases. Germline V gene lookup returns CDR1 SGHRS and CDR2 YFSETQ. V lost 4 bases and J lost 0; bases outside the gene matches: 3. The CDR3 has 14 residues. The DNA of the CDR3 is TGCGCCAGCAGCGTAGCGGGGAACTCCTACGAGCAGTACTTC. Its protein is CASSVAGNSYEQYF.

The rearrangement uses TRBV5-6 and TRBJ1-5, with a tentative D call TRBD1 (5 bases). The CDR3 length is 15 residues. Germline lookup yields CDR1 SGHDT and CDR2 YYEEEE. V was shortened by 2 bases and J by 4 bases, with 13 bases between the two germline ends. CDR3: CASSFGGVINQPQHF. CDR3 DNA sequence: TGTGCCAGCAGCTTTGGGGGGGTCATAAATCAGCCCCAGCATTTT.

This chain joins TRBV19 and TRBJ1-6; 9 nucleotides line up with TRBD1. V shed 9 bases, J shed 7 bases, and the junction held 1 base outside the gene matches. Per germline, CDR1 LNHDA and CDR2 SQIVND (reference sequence). This CDR3 comprises 12 residues. CDR3 bases: TGTGCCAGGGACAGGGGAAATTCACCCCTCCACTTT. This translates into CARDRGNSPLHF.

This chain links TRBV19 with TRBJ2-3; 7 bases map to TRBD1. This CDR3 spans 15 amino acids. With V trimmed by 7 bases and J by 4 bases, 11 bases remained unmatched. Germline-derived CDR1 and CDR2 are LNHDA and SQIVND (reference sequence). CDR3: CASKGTGVPADTQYF. In DNA form, the CDR3 reads TGTGCCAGTAAGGGAACAGGGGTCCCAGCAGATACGCAGTATTTT.

The chain combines TRBV18 with TRBJ1-1, with 7 nucleotides matching TRBD1. The ends lost 3 bases at V and 8 bases at J; junction bases unmatched: 9. The CDR3 loop spans 14 amino acids. Germline CDR1 KGHSH, CDR2 LQKENI. The chain's CDR3 is CASSPPSTGSEAFF. CDR3 DNA: TGTGCCAGCTCACCTCCTTCGACAGGGTCAGAAGCTTTCTTT.

The chain has TRBV11-2 and TRBJ1-5; 7 bases align to TRBD1. Germline CDR1 and CDR2: SGHAT and FQNNGV. This CDR3 contains 15 residues. V was clipped by 8 bases and J by 2 bases; unmatched bases: 9. The CDR3 sequence: CASGDRDFGNQPQHF. CDR3 bases: TGTGCCAGCGGCGACAGGGATTTCGGCAATCAGCCCCAGCATTTT.

J is TRBJ2-3 and V is TRBV7-2, with D hard to call. The germline V gene encodes CDR1 SGHTA and CDR2 FQGNSA. The CDR3 is 12 amino acids. V shed 6 bases and J shed 4 bases, with 8 bases lying between them. The CDR3 spells CASSFSSDTQYF. As DNA, the CDR3 is TGTGCCAGCAGTTTTTCATCAGATACGCAGTATTTT.

This clone came up once. The chain couples TRBV27 to TRBJ1-5; no firm D call. V was trimmed by 7 bases and J by 4 bases, leaving 11 bases between them. Looked up from germline, CDR1 is MNHEY and CDR2 is SMNVEV (reference sequence). This CDR3 has 13 residues. The CDR3 here is CASTGGLNQPQHF. CDR3 nucleotide sequence: TGTGCCAGCACTGGAGGCCTAAATCAGCCCCAGCATTTT.

This chain connects TRBV3-1 (or the pseudogene TRBV3-2) to TRBJ2-1; 7 bases map to TRBD2. The CDR3 extends over 12 amino acids. Looked up from germline, CDR1 is LGHDT and CDR2 is YNNKEL (reference sequence). V was clipped by 1 base and J by 12 bases; unmatched bases: 3. CDR3 protein: CASSQVLAGQFF. For the CDR3, the DNA is TGTGCCAGCAGCCAAGTTTTAGCGGGGCAGTTCTTC.